Listed below are T cell receptor beta chains from one sample, sequenced in a study of regulatory T cells. Measured with immunoSEQ multiplex PCR; TCRdb has only the in-frame clones, and not every one. The sample contains about 35,000 clones, around 91% of which appear only once. The sequencing input was conventional CD4+ T cells sorted from blood. These TCRs come from a young adult with CD3G deficiency. Both conserved end residues are part of each CDR3.

J | V | CDR3
TRBJ2-6 | TRBV5-1 | CASSTAPGANVLTF
TRBJ1-2 | TRBV6-5 | CASSESTGHYGYTF
TRBJ2-3 | TRBV19 | CASSRQGVGGTDTQYF
TRBJ2-7 | TRBV28 | CASSPIAAFPYEQYF
TRBJ1-2 | TRBV5-1 | CASSPDGNYGYTF
TRBJ1-2 | TRBV18 | CASSPSGGGVGYTF
TRBJ2-2 | TRBV6-6 | CASSPGHSNTGELFF
TRBJ1-2 | TRBV6-1 | CASSPQQGVGYTF
TRBJ1-1 | TRBV6-6 | CASSGRNTEAFF
TRBJ2-6 | TRBV7-2 | CASSRTSGATSGANVLTF
TRBJ2-3 | TRBV5-1 | CASSLASVAASRTDTQYF
TRBJ2-7 | TRBV11-3 | CASSSVHPRAYEQYF
TRBJ2-1 | TRBV1 | CTSRKVGGSSYNEQFF
TRBJ2-7 | TRBV11-2 | CASSQALEEAYEQYF
TRBJ2-7 | TRBV28 | CASSPAGAQDEQYF
TRBJ2-1 | TRBV10-3 | CAARSGRSDEQFF
TRBJ2-5 | TRBV7-8 | CASSPRDRNGGETQYF
TRBJ2-7 | TRBV10-3 | CAISEGGGEQYF
TRBJ2-7 | TRBV10-3 | CAISGVGRTVQYF
TRBJ2-1 | TRBV10-3 | CAISRDEYSEQFF
TRBJ2-1 | TRBV4-1 | CASSWAGRAGSYNEQFF
TRBJ1-1 | TRBV18 | CASSPGQANTEAFF
TRBJ2-7 | TRBV18 | CASSPEVGEQYF
TRBJ2-3 | TRBV7-9 | CASSLYRTSNTRVGDTQYF
TRBJ1-5 | TRBV28 | CASRPRGVGNQPQHF
TRBJ1-2 | TRBV19 | CASSLRGGRANYGYTF
TRBJ1-2 | TRBV28 | CASSLFQGQGNPANYGYTF
TRBJ2-4 | TRBV28 | CASSATRILAKNIQYF
TRBJ2-2 | TRBV5-1 | CASSRETTTGELFF
TRBJ1-1 | TRBV5-1 | CASRDRLNTEAFF
TRBJ1-1 | TRBV28 | CASSSGGMNTEAFF
TRBJ1-5 | TRBV28 | CASSLSRGLFQPQHF
TRBJ2-7 | TRBV7-2 | CASSLSREGEQYF
TRBJ2-1 | TRBV7-6 | CASSPRAGGLNEQFF
TRBJ2-3 | TRBV19 | CASSKGVTQYF
TRBJ2-7 | TRBV10-3 | CAISEDSYEQYF
TRBJ2-3 | TRBV7-9 | CASSFGGRALDTQYF
TRBJ2-2 | TRBV19 | CASSTGGGELFF
TRBJ1-1 | TRBV5-6 | CASSLVRPTNTEAFF
TRBJ1-1 | TRBV30 | CAWGNNRARAEAFF
TRBJ2-2 | TRBV19 | CASSTGTGGRNGELFF
TRBJ1-5 | TRBV28 | CASSSTQGLRRPQHF
TRBJ2-7 | TRBV28 | CASSSDRTAYEQYF
TRBJ2-1 | TRBV28 | CASSSPWQPPRLNEQFF
TRBJ2-7 | TRBV6-6 | CASSYSGQGNEQYF
TRBJ2-1 | TRBV14 | CASSLYPGTRRYNEQFF
TRBJ2-1 | TRBV27 | CASSALAVSAEQFF
TRBJ2-3 | TRBV19 | CASSIRGYTDTQYF
TRBJ2-6 | TRBV18 | CASSPLDRSRSGANVLTF
TRBJ2-1 | TRBV5-1 | CASSLVGGYNEQFF
TRBJ1-1 | TRBV28 | CASSSQTGVNTEAFF